What follows describes a single TCR beta chain. Its antigen is not identified. The data originate from a study of spatial heterogeneity in lung cancer. For the study at large: Tumor-region TCR transcript counts correlated strongly with a T cell module score from matched bulk RNA-seq.

The time point is: sample taken at primary tumor resection. Regarding the study as a whole: Tracking of ubiquitous and regional nonsynonymous mutations by counts of ubiquitous and regional expanded TCRs, respectively, was seen. Beta chains had 13% to 15% coverage of tumor T cells, and alpha chains had 6% to 7%. One measure, the expanded intratumoral alpha and beta TCR count, tracked tumor mutation counts.

V dropped 7 bases and J dropped 5 bases, with 8 bases sitting between them. This CDR3 spans 12 amino acids. TCRdb processed the 5' RACE reads anew with MiXCR; each CDR3 protein has one entry. Of about 740 distinct CDR3 sequences in the sample, 39% are singletons; the top ten hold 27%. V usage is TRBV12-3 or TRBV12-4 and J usage is TRBJ2-2, with D unresolved. The sequence was collected from a male donor with early-stage non-small cell lung cancer. The specimen comprised lung tumor tissue, sampled at surgery. The CDR3 bases are TGTGCCAGCACCCCGCCGACCGGGGAGCTGTTTTTT. It codes for CASTPPTGELFF.